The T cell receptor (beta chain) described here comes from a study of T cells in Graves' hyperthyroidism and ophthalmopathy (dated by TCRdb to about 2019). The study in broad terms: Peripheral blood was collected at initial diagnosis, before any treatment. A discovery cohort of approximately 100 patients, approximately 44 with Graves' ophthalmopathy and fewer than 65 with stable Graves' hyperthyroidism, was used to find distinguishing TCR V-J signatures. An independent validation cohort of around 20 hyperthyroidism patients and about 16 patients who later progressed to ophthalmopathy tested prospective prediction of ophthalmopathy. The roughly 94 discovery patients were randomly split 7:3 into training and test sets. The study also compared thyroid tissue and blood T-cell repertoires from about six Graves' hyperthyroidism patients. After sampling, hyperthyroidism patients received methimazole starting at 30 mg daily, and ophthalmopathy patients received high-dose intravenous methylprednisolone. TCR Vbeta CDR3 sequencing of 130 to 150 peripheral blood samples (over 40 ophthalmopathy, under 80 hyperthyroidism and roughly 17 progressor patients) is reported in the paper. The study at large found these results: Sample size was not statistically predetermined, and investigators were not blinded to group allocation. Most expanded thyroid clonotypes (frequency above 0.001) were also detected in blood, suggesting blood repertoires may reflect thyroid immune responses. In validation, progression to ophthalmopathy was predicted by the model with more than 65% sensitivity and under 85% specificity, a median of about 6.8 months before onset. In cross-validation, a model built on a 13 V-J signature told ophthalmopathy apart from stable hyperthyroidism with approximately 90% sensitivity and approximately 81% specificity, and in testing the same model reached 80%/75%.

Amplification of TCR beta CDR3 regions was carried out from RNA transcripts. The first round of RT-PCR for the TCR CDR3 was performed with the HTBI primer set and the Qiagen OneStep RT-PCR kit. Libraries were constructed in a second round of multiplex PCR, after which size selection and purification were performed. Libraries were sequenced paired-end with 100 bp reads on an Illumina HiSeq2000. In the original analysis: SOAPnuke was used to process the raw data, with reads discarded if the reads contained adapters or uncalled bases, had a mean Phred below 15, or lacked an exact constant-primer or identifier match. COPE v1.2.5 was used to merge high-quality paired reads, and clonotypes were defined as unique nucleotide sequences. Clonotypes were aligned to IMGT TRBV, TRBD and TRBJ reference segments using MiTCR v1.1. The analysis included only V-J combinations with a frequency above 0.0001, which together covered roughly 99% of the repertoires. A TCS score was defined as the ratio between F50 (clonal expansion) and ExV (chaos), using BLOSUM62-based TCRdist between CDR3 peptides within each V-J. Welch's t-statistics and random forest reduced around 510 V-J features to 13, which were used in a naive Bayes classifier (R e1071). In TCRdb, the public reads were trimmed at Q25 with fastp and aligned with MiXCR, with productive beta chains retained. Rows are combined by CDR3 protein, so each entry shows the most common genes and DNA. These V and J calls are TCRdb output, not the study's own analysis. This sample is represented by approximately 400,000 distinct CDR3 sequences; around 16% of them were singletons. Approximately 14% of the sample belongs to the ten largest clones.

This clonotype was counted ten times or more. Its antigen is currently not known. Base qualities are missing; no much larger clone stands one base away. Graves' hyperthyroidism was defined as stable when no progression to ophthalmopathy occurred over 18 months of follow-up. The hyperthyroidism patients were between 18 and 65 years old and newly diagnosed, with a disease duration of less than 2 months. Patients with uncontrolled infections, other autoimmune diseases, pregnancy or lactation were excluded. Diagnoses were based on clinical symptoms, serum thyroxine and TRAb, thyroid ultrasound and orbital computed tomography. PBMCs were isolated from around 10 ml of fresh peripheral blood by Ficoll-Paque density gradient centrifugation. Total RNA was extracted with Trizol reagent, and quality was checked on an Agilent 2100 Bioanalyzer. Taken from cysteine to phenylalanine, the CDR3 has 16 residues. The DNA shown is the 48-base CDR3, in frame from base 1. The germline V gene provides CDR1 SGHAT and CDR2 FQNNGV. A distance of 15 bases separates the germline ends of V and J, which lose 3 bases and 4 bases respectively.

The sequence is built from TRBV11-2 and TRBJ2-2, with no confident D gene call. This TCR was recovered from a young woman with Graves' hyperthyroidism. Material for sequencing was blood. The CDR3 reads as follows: CASSFYRGWVTGELFF. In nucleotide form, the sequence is TGTGCCAGCAGCTTTTACCGCGGCTGGGTCACCGGGGAGCTGTTTTTT.